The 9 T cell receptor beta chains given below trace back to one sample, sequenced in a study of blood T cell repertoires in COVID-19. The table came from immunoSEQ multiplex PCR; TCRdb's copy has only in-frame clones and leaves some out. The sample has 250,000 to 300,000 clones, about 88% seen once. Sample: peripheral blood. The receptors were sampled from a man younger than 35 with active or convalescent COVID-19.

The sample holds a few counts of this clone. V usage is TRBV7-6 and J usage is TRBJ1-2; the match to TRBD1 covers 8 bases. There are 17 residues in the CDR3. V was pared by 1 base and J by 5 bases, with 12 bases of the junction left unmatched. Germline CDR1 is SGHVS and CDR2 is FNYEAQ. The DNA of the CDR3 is TGTGCCAGCAGCTTAGGGAGGACAGGGAAGGGAAGTTATGGCTACACCTTC. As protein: CASSLGRTGKGSYGYTF.

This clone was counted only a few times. The CDR3 is CASSWKLRQGSYNEQFF. In nucleotides, the CDR3 is TGTGCCAGCAGCTGGAAGCTACGGCAGGGCTCCTACAATGAGCAGTTCTTC. The chain joins TRBV7-2 to TRBJ2-1; maybe TRBD1 (5 bases). V was trimmed by 4 bases and J by 0 bases, leaving 16 bases between them. CDR3 length: 17 residues. CDR1 is SGHTA and CDR2 is FQGNSA in the germline V gene.

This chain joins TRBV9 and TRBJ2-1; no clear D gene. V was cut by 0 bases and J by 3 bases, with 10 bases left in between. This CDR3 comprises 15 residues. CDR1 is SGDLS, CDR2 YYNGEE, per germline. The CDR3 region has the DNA TGTGCCAGCAGCGTAGACGTAACTCTCTACAATGAGCAGTTCTTC. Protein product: CASSVDVTLYNEQFF.

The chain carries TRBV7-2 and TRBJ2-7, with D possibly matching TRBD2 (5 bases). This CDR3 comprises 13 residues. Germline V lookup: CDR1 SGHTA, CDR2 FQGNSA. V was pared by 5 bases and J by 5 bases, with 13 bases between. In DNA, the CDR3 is TGTGCCAGCAGCGTTACTAGTTGGCACGAGCAGTACTTC. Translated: CASSVTSWHEQYF.

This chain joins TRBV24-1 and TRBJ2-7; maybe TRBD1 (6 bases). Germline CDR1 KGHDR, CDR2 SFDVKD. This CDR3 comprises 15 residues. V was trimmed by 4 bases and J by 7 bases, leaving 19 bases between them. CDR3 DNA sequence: TGTGCCACCAGTGACCCTGGGGCAGGGGCCAGAGAGCAGTACTTC. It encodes CATSDPGAGAREQYF.

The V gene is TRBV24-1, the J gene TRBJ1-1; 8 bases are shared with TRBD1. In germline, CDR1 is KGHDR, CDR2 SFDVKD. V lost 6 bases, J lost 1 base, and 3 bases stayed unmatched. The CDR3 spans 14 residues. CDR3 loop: CATSSGTGNTEAFF. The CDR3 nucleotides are TGTGCCACCAGTTCAGGGACAGGGAACACTGAAGCTTTCTTT.

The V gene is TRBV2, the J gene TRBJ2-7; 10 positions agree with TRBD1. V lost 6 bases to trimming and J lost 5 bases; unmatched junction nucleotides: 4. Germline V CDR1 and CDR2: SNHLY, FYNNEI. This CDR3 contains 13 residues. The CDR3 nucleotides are TGTGCCAGCAGGCGACAGGGGGCCGACGAGCAGTACTTC. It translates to CASRRQGADEQYF.

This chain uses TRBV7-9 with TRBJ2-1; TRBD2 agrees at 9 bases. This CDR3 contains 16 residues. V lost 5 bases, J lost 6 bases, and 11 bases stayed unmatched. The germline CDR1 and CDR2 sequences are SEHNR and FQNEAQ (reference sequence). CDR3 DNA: TGTGCCAGCAGCACCAAGGGACTAGCACCCCCCAATGAGCAGTTCTTC. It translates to CASSTKGLAPPNEQFF. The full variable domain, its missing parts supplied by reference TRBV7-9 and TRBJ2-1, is DTGVSQNPRHKITKRGQNVTFRCDPISEHNRLYWYRQTLGQGPEFLTYFQNEAQLEKSRLLSDRFSAERPKGSFSTLEIQRTEQGDSAMYLCASSTKGLAPPNEQFFGPGTRLTVL.

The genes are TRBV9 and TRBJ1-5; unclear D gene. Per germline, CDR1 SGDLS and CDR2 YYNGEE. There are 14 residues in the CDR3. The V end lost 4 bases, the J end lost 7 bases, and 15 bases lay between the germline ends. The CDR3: CASSQGGGGQPQHF. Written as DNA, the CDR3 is TGTGCCAGCAGCCAAGGTGGAGGAGGGCAGCCCCAGCATTTT.